The next 27 T cell receptor beta chains were all read from a single sample in a study of cytomegalovirus exposure and HLA in healthy donors. PCR involved 60 Vbeta and 13 Jbeta primers. The protocol was immunoSEQ multiplex PCR, while the TCRdb copy is restricted to in-frame clones and leaves out a portion. The sample yields about 82,000 clones, around 70% seen once. Sequences were obtained from PBMCs. The receptors were sampled from a man in his fifties or sixties in good health and CMV-seronegative.

V is TRBV29-1 and J is TRBJ2-3; weak D call: TRBD2 (6 bases). CDR3 length: 16 residues. V dropped 0 bases and J dropped 6 bases, with 19 bases sitting between them. In germline, CDR1 is SQVTM, CDR2 ANQGSEA. The CDR3 protein is CSVEDRPRGVGDTQYF. In DNA form, the CDR3 reads TGCAGCGTTGAAGATCGTCCTCGCGGGGTGGGGGATACGCAGTATTTT.

This clone was detected a few times. The V call is TRBV28, the J call TRBJ2-7; 9 nucleotides match TRBD2. Germline V CDR1 and CDR2: MDHEN, SYDVKM. There are 17 residues in the CDR3. Trimming cost V 5 bases and J 11 bases; bases outside gene matches: 22. CDR3 amino acids: CASSQHKGGRAAIPEYF. CDR3 nucleotides: TGTGCCAGCAGTCAACACAAGGGCGGGAGGGCCGCGATACCGGAGTACTTC.

This rearrangement joins TRBV5-1 to TRBJ1-1; D is unclear. Germline assignment: CDR1 SGHRS and CDR2 YFSETQ. Trimming shortened V by 7 bases and J by 5 bases, and 18 bases separated the two germline ends. The CDR3 sequence is 14 residues long. The CDR3 protein is CASSRGTLGTEAFF. The CDR3 nucleotides are TGCGCCAGCTCCCGGGGAACATTAGGTACTGAAGCTTTCTTT.

The J gene is TRBJ2-3, the V gene TRBV4-3; 8 bases are a match to TRBD1. The CDR3 has 18 residues. Trimming cost V 3 bases and J 5 bases; bases outside gene matches: 16. Looked up from germline, CDR1 is LGHNA and CDR2 is YSLEER. DNA of the CDR3: TGCGCCAGCAGCCACCAACTGGGGGCAGGGGGCGAGCTAGATACGCAGTATTTT. Its translation: CASSHQLGAGGELDTQYF.

V is TRBV5-4 and J is TRBJ2-5; the D gene is possibly TRBD1 (5 bases). The CDR3 has 14 residues. Trimming removed 4 bases at V and 0 bases at J, with 10 bases between. Germline CDR1 SGHNT, CDR2 YYREEE (reference sequence). CDR3 loop: CASSRSGNQETQYF. The CDR3 DNA is TGTGCCAGCAGCCGGTCAGGGAACCAAGAGACCCAGTACTTC.

The chain uses TRBV5-1 and TRBJ2-5; possible D gene TRBD1, 5 bases. Per the germline V gene, CDR1 is SGHRS and CDR2 is YFSETQ. The CDR3 has 13 residues. V gave up 1 base and J gave up 7 bases, with 11 bases separating them. The CDR3 DNA is TGCGCCAGCAGCTTGTCAAGGGGCCGGACCCAGTACTTC. The encoded protein is CASSLSRGRTQYF.

This chain uses TRBV5-4 with TRBJ1-3; D gene unclear. CDR3 length: 15 residues. The germline V gene encodes CDR1 SGHNT and CDR2 YYREEE (reference sequence). V lost 4 bases and J 4 bases, leaving 15 bases between the germline ends. CDR3 bases: TGTGCCAGCAGCACGGACTCATTCACGGGAAACACCATATATTTT. Protein: CASSTDSFTGNTIYF.

The V gene is TRBV6-1, the J gene TRBJ1-1; possible D gene TRBD1, 5 bases. CDR1 is MNHNS, CDR2 SASEGT, per germline. Trimming removed 6 bases from V and 5 bases from J, with 16 bases in between. The CDR3 has 14 amino acids. The CDR3 DNA sequence: TGTGCCAGCAGGGGGGGAGGGCTGTGGACTGAAGCTTTCTTT. Its protein is CASRGGGLWTEAFF.

The chain couples TRBV6-1 to TRBJ1-2; D remains ambiguous. V was pared by 8 bases and J by 1 base, with 14 bases between. Germline V gene lookup returns CDR1 MNHNS and CDR2 SASEGT. This CDR3 spans 14 amino acids. CDR3 coding DNA: TGTGCCAGCTACCGCGGGCTTCATAACTATGGCTACACCTTC. Amino acids: CASYRGLHNYGYTF.

The J gene is TRBJ2-5, the V gene TRBV6-5; 9 bases align to TRBD1. The DNA end is a closer match to TRBJ2-7, so the J assignment may be wrong. CDR1 MNHEY and CDR2 SVGAGI come from the germline V gene. The CDR3 extends over 15 amino acids. CDR3 in amino acids: CASSYSPGQGNEQYF. The CDR3 bases are TGTGCCAGCAGTTACAGTCCGGGACAGGGTAACGAGCAGTACTTC.

V usage is TRBV6-5 and J usage is TRBJ1-3; unclear D gene. This CDR3 has 13 amino acids. Trimming took off 5 bases at V and 0 bases at J, with 5 bases between the two ends. CDR1 is MNHEY, CDR2 SVGAGI, per germline. CDR3 sequence: CASSRDSGNTIYF. The DNA for the CDR3 is TGTGCCAGCAGTCGGGACTCTGGAAACACCATATATTTT.

The chain couples TRBV5-8 to TRBJ1-3; D unclear. Per the germline V gene, CDR1 is SGHTS and CDR2 is YDEGEE. Trimming took off 0 bases at V and 1 base at J, with 8 bases between the two ends. The CDR3 has 15 amino acids. The CDR3 protein is CASSLGWASGNTIYF. The DNA for the CDR3 is TGTGCCAGCAGCTTGGGTTGGGCTTCTGGAAACACCATATATTTT.

This chain joins TRBV11-2 and TRBJ2-7; TRBD2 matches at 8 bases. Germline CDR1 SGHAT, CDR2 FQNNGV. The CDR3 is 14 residues long. V shed 1 base, J shed 5 bases, and the junction held 4 bases outside the gene matches. The CDR3 coding sequence is TGTGCCAGCAGCTTAGGTCGGGAGGGGGACGAGCAGTACTTC. Translated, it gives CASSLGREGDEQYF.

The chain couples TRBV11-3 to TRBJ2-1; 8 bases map to TRBD1. With V trimmed by 5 bases and J by 7 bases, 1 base remained unmatched. CDR3 length: 12 amino acids. Germline CDR1 reads SGHNT; CDR2 reads YENEEA. Written as DNA, the CDR3 is TGTGCCAGCAGCCGGACAGGGAATGAGCAGTTCTTC. Amino acids: CASSRTGNEQFF.

The chain is built from TRBV7-8 and TRBJ2-3; 8 nucleotides align to TRBD2. The J segment lost 6 bases and the V segment lost 3 bases, leaving 11 bases of the junction unmatched. This CDR3 contains 16 residues. Germline-derived CDR1 and CDR2 are SGHVS and FQNEAQ. CDR3 residues: CASSFLLAGTGDTQYF. In nucleotides, the CDR3 is TGTGCCAGCAGCTTTTTATTAGCGGGAACCGGTGATACGCAGTATTTT.

The V and J genes are TRBV6-1 and TRBJ2-6, with TRBD1 matching 11 bases. Germline V gene data show CDR1 as MNHNS and CDR2 as SASEGT. The CDR3 loop spans 17 amino acids. Trimming cost V 3 bases and J 2 bases; bases outside gene matches: 3. The chain's CDR3 is CASSDRGQGAGANVLTF. In DNA, the CDR3 is TGTGCCAGCAGTGACCGGGGACAGGGGGCTGGGGCCAACGTCCTGACTTTC.

This chain links TRBV6-5 with TRBJ2-7; 9 bases are a match to TRBD2. The CDR3 spans 15 residues. Trimming took 5 bases from V and 6 from J; bases not matched to a gene: 11. The germline V gene has CDR1 MNHEY and CDR2 SVGAGI. CDR3 sequence (DNA): TGTGCCAGCAGTCCCGGGCGCGGGAGGGCCAGCGAGCAGTACTTC. Its translation is CASSPGRGRASEQYF.

This clone was observed once. The rearrangement links TRBV5-6 to TRBJ1-2; tentative D call: TRBD1 (5 bases). Germline V lookup: CDR1 SGHDT, CDR2 YYEEEE. The CDR3 is 13 amino acids. The V end was cut by 6 bases, the J end by 4 bases, with 13 bases between. The CDR3 region has the DNA TGTGCCAGCACGGCGACAGTGCGCTATGGCTACACCTTC. It codes for CASTATVRYGYTF.

The chain uses TRBV7-2 and TRBJ2-2, with TRBD2 matching 10 bases. The V segment lost 2 bases and the J segment 6 bases; nucleotides outside the gene matches: 6. Germline-derived CDR1 and CDR2 are SGHTA and FQGNSA. There are 16 residues in the CDR3. The CDR3 region is CASSLQAGGYSGELFF. CDR3 sequence (DNA): TGTGCCAGCAGCTTACAAGCGGGGGGGTACTCCGGGGAGCTGTTTTTT. The whole variable domain, filled in from reference TRBV7-2 and TRBJ2-2, reads GAGVSQSPSNKVTEKGKDVELRCDPISGHTALYWYRQSLGQGLEFLIYFQGNSAPDKSGLPSDRFSAERTGGSVSTLTIQRTQQEDSAVYLCASSLQAGGYSGELFFGEGSRLTVL.

The rearrangement uses TRBV6-7 and TRBJ2-7; 9 bases fit TRBD1. TRBV6-7 is given ORF status, its function remaining uncertain. The length of the CDR3 is 15 residues. J lost 3 bases, V lost 6 bases, and 9 bases had no gene match. CDR3 residues: CASRPTGGYLYEQYF. The DNA for the CDR3 is TGTGCCAGCAGGCCCACAGGGGGCTACCTCTACGAGCAGTACTTC.

This chain links TRBV2 with TRBJ2-3; 9 nucleotides match TRBD2. The length of the CDR3 is 16 residues. Germline lookup yields CDR1 SNHLY and CDR2 FYNNEI. V lost 7 bases and J lost 1; bases outside the gene matches: 9. The CDR3 DNA is TGTGCCAGCAAAGTGAGGACTAGCGCCGGCACAGATACGCAGTATTTT. It yields the protein CASKVRTSAGTDTQYF.

This clone was recorded a few times. The chain uses TRBV6-5 and TRBJ1-6; no clear D. Deletions cut 2 bases from V and 4 bases from J, with 6 bases between. Germline loops: CDR1 MNHEY, CDR2 SVGAGI. CDR3 length: 14 amino acids. CDR3 coding DNA: TGTGCCAGCAGTTACGGGCAGTATAATTCACCCCTCCACTTT. It translates to CASSYGQYNSPLHF.

The J gene is TRBJ1-5, the V gene TRBV30; 8 positions match TRBD1. Germline V gene lookup returns CDR1 GTSNPN and CDR2 SVGIG (reference sequence). This CDR3 has 14 residues. V was clipped by 2 bases and J by 11 bases; unmatched bases: 11. The CDR3 region is CAWSSGQGRHTQHF. In DNA form, the CDR3 reads TGTGCCTGGAGTTCAGGACAGGGACGTCATACCCAGCATTTT. The full variable domain, rest sourced from reference TRBV30 and TRBJ1-5, is SQTIHQWPATLVQPVGSPLSLECTVEGTSNPNLYWYRQAAGRGLQLLFYSVGIGQISSEVPQNLSASRPQDRQFILSSKKLLLSDSGFYLCAWSSGQGRHTQHFGDGTRLSIL.

The CDR3, as DNA: TGCAGCGTCCAAGGGACTGACCAAGAGACCCAGTACTTC. This gives the protein CSVQGTDQETQYF. The V and J genes are TRBV29-1 and TRBJ2-5; D is perhaps TRBD2 (6 bases). Trimming took 6 bases from V and 0 from J, leaving 11 bases between them. CDR1 is SQVTM and CDR2 is ANQGSEA in the germline V gene. The CDR3 extends over 13 amino acids.

The chain links TRBV2 to TRBJ1-2; D uncertain. The CDR3 runs 14 residues. Germline V gene sequence: CDR1 SNHLY, CDR2 FYNNEI. With 2 bases removed from V and 0 bases from J, the gap between germline ends came to 7 bases. The CDR3 DNA is TGTGCCAGCAGTGAACACCGAGCTAACTATGGCTACACCTTC. It yields the protein CASSEHRANYGYTF.

The CDR3 region is CSAAIGQVRYF. The CDR3 DNA reads as TGCAGTGCCGCGATTGGACAGGTTCGGTACTTC. This rearrangement joins TRBV20-1 to TRBJ2-4; 7 positions agree with TRBD1. CDR3 size: 11 residues. Germline V gives CDR1 DFQATT, CDR2 SNEGSKA (reference sequence). J gave up 15 bases and V 6 bases, and 11 bases lay outside the gene matches.

This CDR3 reads CASSERGGSTEAFF. As DNA, the CDR3 is TGTGCCAGCAGCGAGCGGGGGGGTAGCACTGAAGCTTTCTTT. The V and J genes are TRBV6-6 and TRBJ1-1; D perhaps matches TRBD1 (5 bases). Germline assignment: CDR1 MNHNY and CDR2 SVGAGI (reference sequence). Trimming took off 6 bases at V and 4 bases at J, with 15 bases between the two ends. This CDR3 contains 14 residues.